This entry lists 28 T cell receptor beta chains sequenced from one sample in a study of cytomegalovirus exposure and HLA in healthy donors. PCR amplification relied on 60 Vbeta primers (plus 13 Jbeta primers). Here immunoSEQ multiplex PCR was the method, and the copy in TCRdb shows in-frame clones only, minus some. The listing contains tens of thousands of clones. The sequenced material came from PBMCs. Receptors originate from a woman aged 60-75 years in good health and CMV-seronegative.

The chain carries TRBV9 and TRBJ2-7, with 11 bases fitting TRBD1. Unmatched junction bases numbered 2, after V lost 2 bases and J lost 1 base. Per germline, CDR1 SGDLS and CDR2 YYNGEE. The CDR3 loop spans 15 amino acids. The CDR3: CASSVGTGGSYEQYF. DNA for the CDR3: TGTGCCAGCAGCGTCGGGACAGGGGGATCCTACGAGCAGTACTTC.

J is TRBJ2-1 and V is TRBV7-2, with 8 positions matching TRBD1. The ends lost 6 bases at V and 5 bases at J; junction bases unmatched: 6. The germline V gene has CDR1 SGHTA and CDR2 FQGNSA. The CDR3 is made up of 14 amino acids. The chain's CDR3 is CASRKGQENNEQFF. The CDR3 DNA reads TGTGCCAGCAGAAAGGGACAGGAGAACAATGAGCAGTTCTTC.

The V gene is TRBV28, the J gene TRBJ2-7, with TRBD2 identical over 8 bases. This CDR3 spans 15 amino acids. J lost 4 bases, V lost 3 bases, and 8 bases had no gene match. The germline gives CDR1 MDHEN, CDR2 SYDVKM. The CDR3 sequence is CASSFVGRARYEQYF. The CDR3 DNA follows: TGTGCCAGCAGTTTTGTCGGGAGGGCCAGGTACGAGCAGTACTTC. Full variable domain (outside the CDR3, taken from reference TRBV28 and TRBJ2-7): DVKVTQSSRYLVKRTGEKVFLECVQDMDHENMFWYRQDPGLGLRLIYFSYDVKMKEKGDIPEGYSVSREKKERFSLILESASTNQTSMYLCASSFVGRARYEQYFGPGTRLTVT.

The chain uses TRBV7-3 and TRBJ2-5; a possible D gene is TRBD2 (6 bases). V was clipped by 5 bases and J by 2 bases, with 21 bases between them. From germline, CDR1 is SGHTA and CDR2 FQGTGA. The CDR3 is 17 residues long. CDR3 DNA sequence: TGTGCCAGCAGCGGACTGACTAGGACGGACCATCAAGAGACCCAGTACTTC. This encodes CASSGLTRTDHQETQYF.

Regarding this clone: One junction end disagrees with the germline gene, perhaps due to a read error. The gene calls are TRBV7-7 and TRBJ2-3; TRBD1 matches 7 bases. The CDR3 is 15 amino acids. Germline assignment: CDR1 SSHAT and CDR2 FNYEAQ (reference sequence). Written as DNA, the CDR3 is TGTGCTAGCAGCCCCGTAGGGACAGCTACAGATACGCAGTATTTT. This sequence encodes CASSPVGTATDTQYF. Full variable domain (remainder filled in from reference TRBV7-7 and TRBJ2-3): GAGVSQSPRYKVTKRGQDVTLRCDPISSHATLYWYQQALGQGPEFLTYFNYEAQPDKSGLPSDRFSAERPEGSISTLTIQRTEQRDSAMYRCASSPVGTATDTQYFGPGTRLTVL.

The V gene is TRBV19, the J gene TRBJ2-1, with D tentatively TRBD1 (7 bases). V shed 9 bases and J shed 10 bases, with 13 bases lying between them. This CDR3 has 11 residues. Germline V CDR1 and CDR2: LNHDA, SQIVND (reference sequence). In DNA form, the CDR3 reads TGTGCCAGCAGGGGGGCTACCGAGCAGTTCTTC. It specifies CASRGATEQFF.

As regards this clone: This sample also contains other DNA sequences that code for the same CDR3. The CDR3 is CASSVGLAGGLVHNEQFF. CDR3 coding DNA: TGTGCCAGTAGTGTGGGACTAGCGGGAGGGCTGGTCCACAATGAGCAGTTCTTC. V gene TRBV19 combines with J gene TRBJ2-1; 16 bases fit TRBD2. The CDR3 runs to 18 residues. V gave up 5 bases and J gave up 5 bases; unmatched junction bases: 9. Germline CDR1 is LNHDA and CDR2 is SQIVND (reference sequence).

The rearrangement joins TRBV4-2 to TRBJ2-3, with 12 bases that match TRBD2. The CDR3 contains 16 residues. Germline CDR1 and CDR2: LGHNA and YNFKEQ. The trim removed 0 bases at V and 4 bases at J, leaving 2 bases unmatched. CDR3 amino acids: CASSQDLAGGPDTQYF. Here the CDR3 DNA reads TGTGCCAGCAGCCAAGATCTAGCGGGAGGGCCAGATACGCAGTATTTT.

This chain connects TRBV18 to TRBJ2-1, with 10 positions matching TRBD1. The CDR3 runs to 14 residues. Looked up from germline, CDR1 is KGHSH and CDR2 is LQKENI. Unmatched junction bases numbered 8, after V lost 3 bases and J lost 12 bases. This chain's CDR3 is CASSPGTGVIPQFF. Here the CDR3 DNA reads TGTGCCAGCTCACCCGGGACAGGGGTTATTCCGCAGTTCTTC.

The chain uses TRBV7-9 and TRBJ2-5; unclear D gene. The DNA end is more similar to TRBJ2-7, so the J call may be wrong. This CDR3 region has 13 residues. Germline CDR1 reads SEHNR; CDR2 reads FQNEAQ (reference sequence). CDR3 loop: CASSLTTTYEQYF. The CDR3 region has the DNA TGTGCCAGCAGCCTAACCACTACCTACGAGCAGTACTTC.

This chain links TRBV7-9 with TRBJ1-5, with 9 bases aligning to TRBD1. Looked up from germline, CDR1 is SEHNR and CDR2 is FQNEAQ (reference sequence). CDR3 length: 19 residues. The ends lost 7 bases at V and 0 bases at J; junction bases unmatched: 16. The CDR3 is CASNLSGTGWWGSNQPQHF. Here the CDR3 DNA reads TGTGCCAGCAATCTGTCCGGGACAGGGTGGTGGGGTAGCAATCAGCCCCAGCATTTT.

The genes are TRBV7-9 and TRBJ2-1; TRBD1 aligns across 7 bases. CDR1 is SEHNR and CDR2 is FQNEAQ in the germline V gene (reference sequence). J lost 8 bases, V lost 2 bases, and 6 bases had no gene match. This CDR3 region has 14 residues. For the CDR3, the DNA is TGTGCCAGCAGCTTATCGACAGGGATCGATGAGCAGTTCTTC. As protein: CASSLSTGIDEQFF. The whole variable domain, remainder taken from reference TRBV7-9 and TRBJ2-1, is DTGVSQNPRHKITKRGQNVTFRCDPISEHNRLYWYRQTLGQGPEFLTYFQNEAQLEKSRLLSDRFSAERPKGSFSTLEIQRTEQGDSAMYLCASSLSTGIDEQFFGPGTRLTVL.

The gene calls are TRBV28 and TRBJ2-3; TRBD2 matches 11 bases. Per the germline V gene, CDR1 is MDHEN and CDR2 is SYDVKM. This CDR3 spans 15 amino acids. The junction had 5 bases not matched to a gene; V was cut back by 8 bases and J by 1 base. CDR3 protein: CASVAGGLGTDTQYF. CDR3 sequence (DNA): TGTGCCAGCGTAGCGGGAGGGCTGGGCACAGATACGCAGTATTTT.

The V gene is TRBV28, the J gene TRBJ1-1, with 10 bases identical to TRBD1. Germline loops: CDR1 MDHEN, CDR2 SYDVKM. V was pared by 6 bases and J by 1 base, with 11 bases of the junction left unmatched. This CDR3 contains 17 residues. In DNA form, the CDR3 reads TGTGCCAGCAGCCCCTCCGGGACAGGGGAAAGGAACACTGAAGCTTTCTTT. This translates into CASSPSGTGERNTEAFF.

The rearrangement uses TRBV6-5 and TRBJ1-2; 9 bases are a match to TRBD1. The CDR3 runs 15 residues. With V trimmed by 5 bases and J by 7 bases, 11 bases remained unmatched. CDR1 and CDR2 from the germline V gene are MNHEY and SVGAGI. The CDR3 reads CASSPSGTGFGGYTF. CDR3 nucleotide sequence: TGTGCCAGCAGTCCCTCCGGGACAGGGTTTGGTGGCTACACCTTC.

The CDR3 bases are TGTGCCAGCAGCGACAGGGGGCGGGGGACCTACGAGCAGTACTTC. Translation: CASSDRGRGTYEQYF. The chain recombines TRBV2 with TRBJ2-7; 10 bases are a match to TRBD1. CDR3 length: 15 amino acids. With 6 bases clipped from V and 2 bases from J, the junction kept 7 bases outside the gene matches. The germline CDR1 and CDR2 sequences are SNHLY and FYNNEI.

The chain employs TRBV6-5 and TRBJ1-1, with D perhaps TRBD1 (6 bases). Per the germline V gene, CDR1 is MNHEY and CDR2 is SVGAGI. V lost 0 bases, J lost 4 bases, and 15 bases lay in between. The CDR3 consists of 16 residues. The CDR3 sequence is CASSYSRGAGVTEAFF. The CDR3 DNA reads as TGTGCCAGCAGTTACTCGCGGGGGGCAGGTGTCACTGAAGCTTTCTTT.

The CDR3 loop is CASSDGTEETQYF. CDR3 in DNA: TGTGCCAGCAGCGACGGGACAGAAGAGACCCAGTACTTC. The V and J genes are TRBV9 and TRBJ2-5; TRBD1 matches 7 bases. Germline V gives CDR1 SGDLS, CDR2 YYNGEE. V lost 3 bases, J lost 3 bases, and 2 bases stayed unmatched. The CDR3 totals 13 residues.

The CDR3 loop reads CASSTMRDSGGSYEQYF. The CDR3 DNA reads TGTGCCAGCAGTACCATGAGAGACAGCGGGGGCTCCTACGAGCAGTACTTC. This chain uses TRBV2 with TRBJ2-5, with 8 bases that match TRBD2. The J call could be wrong; TRBJ2-7 is a better fit for the DNA end. Germline CDR1 and CDR2: SNHLY and FYNNEI. This CDR3 region has 17 residues.

The chain uses TRBV7-8 and TRBJ2-7, with D possibly matching TRBD2 (6 bases). V was clipped by 0 bases and J by 2 bases, with 8 bases between them. CDR3 size: 14 residues. CDR1 is SGHVS and CDR2 is FQNEAQ in the germline V gene. In DNA form, the CDR3 reads TGTGCCAGCAGCTTAGCGGGGACTCCCTACGAGCAGTACTTC. Protein: CASSLAGTPYEQYF.

The chain employs TRBV28 and TRBJ1-1; 7 nucleotides match TRBD1. This CDR3 contains 11 residues. Germline values: CDR1 MDHEN, CDR2 SYDVKM. V gave up 8 bases and J gave up 8 bases; unmatched junction bases: 5. The CDR3 here is CASLTGPEAFF. The CDR3 DNA sequence: TGTGCCAGCTTGACAGGGCCCGAAGCTTTCTTT.

This chain links TRBV5-4 with TRBJ1-1; 7 positions agree with TRBD1. This CDR3 is 14 amino acids long. V trimming: 0 bases; J trimming: 6 bases; junction bases outside the gene matches: 5. Germline CDR1 reads SGHNT; CDR2 reads YYREEE (reference sequence). The CDR3, as DNA: TGTGCCAGCAGCTTGGAGGGGGCGCTTGCTGAAGCTTTCTTT. As protein: CASSLEGALAEAFF.

Notes on this clone: The junction shows a germline mismatch at one end, possibly a read error. V gene TRBV6-1 combines with J gene TRBJ2-7; 9 bases fit TRBD2. The CDR3 is 15 amino acids. In germline, CDR1 is MNHNS, CDR2 SASEGT. DNA of the CDR3: TGTGCCAGCAGAGAAGCGGGGGGAGAAACCTACGAGCAGTACTTC. This sequence encodes CASREAGGETYEQYF.

V and J are TRBV7-9 and TRBJ2-4, with D possibly matching TRBD2 (7 bases). With 5 bases removed from V and 6 bases from J, the gap between germline ends came to 17 bases. Germline-derived CDR1 and CDR2 are SEHNR and FQNEAQ (reference sequence). The CDR3 contains 15 residues. DNA of the CDR3: TGTGCCAGCAGCGCACAAGGGGGGGCCTCAAACATTCAGTACTTC. Encoded protein: CASSAQGGASNIQYF.

This rearrangement joins TRBV7-2 to TRBJ2-1; TRBD2 agrees at 8 bases. This CDR3 contains 14 residues. Germline V CDR1 and CDR2: SGHTA, FQGNSA. J lost 9 bases, V lost 1 base, and 5 bases had no gene match. The CDR3 DNA reads as TGTGCCAGCAGCTTAGGGACTAGCTTAGGTGAGCAGTTCTTC. Protein sequence: CASSLGTSLGEQFF.

A word on this clone: The same CDR3 can be traced to other DNA sequences in this sample. The chain recombines TRBV7-3 with TRBJ2-3; D perhaps matches TRBD2 (6 bases). The germline V and J ends were trimmed by 5 bases and 1 base, with 13 bases remaining between them. Per the germline V gene, CDR1 is SGHTA and CDR2 is FQGTGA. The CDR3 is 15 amino acids. The CDR3 coding sequence is TGTGCCAGCAGCAAGAGCGGGCAGGGCACAGATACGCAGTATTTT. Translation gives CASSKSGQGTDTQYF.

The chain uses TRBV9 and TRBJ2-3; the D gene is possibly TRBD2 (5 bases). V lost 4 bases and J 6 bases, leaving 9 bases between the germline ends. The CDR3 sequence is 12 residues long. Per the germline V gene, CDR1 is SGDLS and CDR2 is YYNGEE. CDR3 residues: CASSPGLDTQYF. The CDR3 DNA follows: TGTGCCAGCAGCCCCGGACTGGATACGCAGTATTTT.

This rearrangement joins TRBV7-2 to TRBJ2-3; TRBD2 aligns across 9 bases. Germline V gene lookup returns CDR1 SGHTA and CDR2 FQGNSA. CDR3 length equals 15 residues. V shed 5 bases, J shed 4 bases, and the junction held 7 bases outside the gene matches. The CDR3 region is CASSAHLAGADTQYF. CDR3 DNA: TGTGCCAGCAGCGCCCACTTAGCGGGAGCAGATACGCAGTATTTT. Looking up the rest from reference TRBV7-2 and TRBJ2-3 gives the full variable domain: GAGVSQSPSNKVTEKGKDVELRCDPISGHTALYWYRQSLGQGLEFLIYFQGNSAPDKSGLPSDRFSAERTGGSVSTLTIQRTQQEDSAVYLCASSAHLAGADTQYFGPGTRLTVL.